The 27 T cell receptor beta chains reported below all come from one sample, sequenced in a study of blood T cell repertoires in COVID-19. Sequencing was performed with immunoSEQ multiplex PCR; in TCRdb, only in-frame clones are kept and a portion is missing. The sample lists tens of thousands of clones; about 90% were seen once. Sequences were obtained from peripheral blood. The source of these receptors is a man between 65 and 79 years old with acute or convalescent COVID-19.

This chain connects TRBV7-2 to TRBJ1-5; no definite D call. Trimming took 1 base from V and 0 from J, leaving 7 bases between them. Germline lookup yields CDR1 SGHTA and CDR2 FQGNSA. This CDR3 region has 15 residues. CDR3 nucleotide sequence: TGTGCCAGCAGCTTAGATGGTAGTAGCAATCAGCCCCAGCATTTT. Residues: CASSLDGSSNQPQHF.

Concerning this clone itself: This sample includes further DNA sequences coding for the same CDR3. V usage is TRBV12-3 or TRBV12-4 and J usage is TRBJ2-7; 7 positions match TRBD1. V was pared by 6 bases and J by 4 bases, with 3 bases of the junction left unmatched. CDR3 length: 12 amino acids. CDR3 amino acids: CASSPGQYEQYF. In nucleotides, the CDR3 is TGTGCCAGCAGCCCGGGACAGTACGAGCAGTACTTC.

The V and J genes are TRBV10-3 and TRBJ2-3, with 14 positions matching TRBD2. Germline-derived CDR1 and CDR2 are ENHRY and SYGVKD. The CDR3 loop spans 18 amino acids. V gave up 2 bases and J gave up 8 bases; unmatched junction bases: 12. The CDR3 DNA is TGTGCCATCAGTGAGCCGCACGGACTAGCGGGAGGCCAGGGTACGCAGTATTTT. This sequence encodes CAISEPHGLAGGQGTQYF.

V usage is TRBV28 and J usage is TRBJ2-3; D possibly corresponds to TRBD1 (6 bases). The germline CDR1 and CDR2 sequences are MDHEN and SYDVKM. V lost 2 bases and J lost 2, with 8 bases in between. This CDR3 region has 14 residues. The CDR3 coding sequence is TGTGCCAGCAGTTTACAGGGGACCACAGATACGCAGTATTTT. It yields the protein CASSLQGTTDTQYF.

This CDR3 reads CASRVSGSSYEQYF. The CDR3 DNA reads TGTGCCAGCAGAGTTAGCGGGAGCTCCTACGAGCAGTACTTC. V usage is TRBV2 and J usage is TRBJ2-7; 9 bases match TRBD2. From germline, CDR1 is SNHLY and CDR2 FYNNEI. The CDR3 has 14 residues. The ends lost 6 bases at V and 0 bases at J; junction bases unmatched: 3.

This clone was observed a handful of times. This chain uses TRBV6-6 with TRBJ2-7; D might be TRBD1 (6 bases). The germline CDR1 and CDR2 sequences are MNHNY and SVGAGI (reference sequence). The CDR3 has 17 residues. V dropped 5 bases and J dropped 0 bases, with 20 bases sitting between them. The CDR3 is CASSPISDRMSSYEQYF. Written as DNA, the CDR3 is TGTGCCAGCAGTCCGATATCGGACAGAATGAGCTCCTACGAGCAGTACTTC.

The chain is built from TRBV29-1 and TRBJ2-7, with TRBD2 identical over 11 bases. The CDR3 totals 12 residues. V lost 7 bases, J lost 5 bases, and 4 bases stayed unmatched. Germline V gene lookup returns CDR1 SQVTM and CDR2 ANQGSEA. CDR3 DNA sequence: TGCAGCGAACCGGGACTAGCGGACGAGCAGTACTTC. Its protein product is CSEPGLADEQYF.

This sequence joins TRBV12-5 and TRBJ2-3, with 11 bases lining up with TRBD2. Germline values: CDR1 LGHNT, CDR2 FRNRAP. The length of the CDR3 is 12 residues. V gave up 8 bases and J gave up 7 bases; unmatched junction bases: 2. The CDR3 loop reads CASTSGSHTQYF. The CDR3 nucleotides read TGTGCTAGTACTAGCGGGAGTCATACGCAGTATTTT.

The chain links TRBV7-2 to TRBJ1-2, with 8 positions matching TRBD1. The CDR3 sequence is 14 residues long. CDR1 and CDR2 from the germline V gene are SGHTA and FQGNSA. Trimming removed 6 bases from V and 4 bases from J; junction bases left unmatched: 7. Written as DNA, the CDR3 is TGTGCCAGCAGGTTCGGGCAGGGGGCCTATGGCTACACCTTC. This codes for CASRFGQGAYGYTF.

The rearrangement uses TRBV14 and TRBJ2-1, with a tentative D call TRBD2 (7 bases). The CDR3 spans 16 residues. V was pared by 4 bases and J by 5 bases, with 18 bases between. Germline assignment: CDR1 SGHDN and CDR2 FVKESK. Here the CDR3 reads CASSLRGGLRNNEQFF. CDR3 coding DNA: TGTGCCAGCAGCCTAAGGGGGGGCCTTCGAAACAATGAGCAGTTCTTC.

A note on this clone: Other DNA sequences from this sample encode an identical CDR3 as well. The rearrangement uses TRBV7-2 and TRBJ2-1, with D hard to call. The CDR3 length is 13 residues. CDR1 and CDR2 (germline): SGHTA, FQGNSA. The V gene lost 1 base and the J gene lost 7 bases, with 8 bases spanning the gap. CDR3 sequence (DNA): TGTGCCAGCAGCTTAGGACTCGCAAATGAGCAGTTCTTC. Amino acids: CASSLGLANEQFF.

This clone was picked up one time. The chain recombines TRBV6-1 with TRBJ2-7; D is perhaps TRBD2 (6 bases). Germline CDR1 and CDR2: MNHNS and SASEGT. The CDR3 has 11 residues. The V gene lost 4 bases and the J gene lost 6 bases, with 7 bases spanning the gap. The CDR3 region is CASSGGTEQYF. The CDR3 nucleotides read TGTGCCAGCAGTGGCGGGACCGAGCAGTACTTC.

The sample holds one count of this clone. The chain uses TRBV3-1 (or the pseudogene TRBV3-2) and TRBJ2-5, with 7 bases aligning to TRBD2. The CDR3 spans 16 residues. Germline CDR1 reads LGHDT; CDR2 reads YNNKEL (reference sequence). V lost 5 bases to trimming and J lost 5 bases; unmatched junction nucleotides: 14. In nucleotides, the CDR3 is TGTGCCAGCAGCATCCGTGGGGGGGGAGGTCGGGAGACCCAGTACTTC. Translated: CASSIRGGGGRETQYF.

The chain is built from TRBV6-5 and TRBJ1-5; 9 bases are shared with TRBD1. The CDR3 sequence is 15 residues long. V was pared by 8 bases and J by 0 bases, with 5 bases of the junction left unmatched. Germline CDR1 and CDR2: MNHEY and SVGAGI. CDR3 sequence reads: CASRDRVYSNQPQHF. DNA of the CDR3: TGTGCCAGCCGGGACAGGGTCTATAGCAATCAGCCCCAGCATTTT.

The chain uses TRBV24-1 and TRBJ2-1; 9 bases align to TRBD2. Germline V lookup: CDR1 KGHDR, CDR2 SFDVKD. V dropped 4 bases and J dropped 7; count of bases not matched to a gene: 10. The CDR3 is 16 residues long. CDR3 DNA: TGTGCCACCAGTGAGGCAGTGTCTAGCGGGATAAATGAGCAGTTCTTC. Its translation is CATSEAVSSGINEQFF.

The V call is TRBV11-2, the J call TRBJ2-7; maybe TRBD2 (5 bases). Germline CDR1 reads SGHAT; CDR2 reads FQNNGV. The CDR3 totals 14 residues. Trimming took 5 bases from V and 4 from J, leaving 15 bases between them. As DNA, the CDR3 is TGTGCCAGCAGCCGGGAAAGAGATTTATACGAGCAGTACTTC. Amino acid sequence: CASSRERDLYEQYF.

The gene calls are TRBV28 and TRBJ1-1, with D unclear. This CDR3 comprises 16 residues. In germline, CDR1 is MDHEN, CDR2 SYDVKM. V was pared by 3 bases and J by 0 bases, with 14 bases between. The CDR3 loop is CASSFEGVGVNTEAFF. CDR3 coding DNA: TGTGCCAGCAGTTTTGAGGGAGTCGGAGTGAACACTGAAGCTTTCTTT.

This chain links TRBV5-1 with TRBJ2-3; 9 nucleotides line up with TRBD1. Germline loops: CDR1 SGHRS, CDR2 YFSETQ. The CDR3 contains 16 residues. The ends lost 0 bases at V and 1 base at J; junction bases unmatched: 3. The CDR3 coding sequence is TGCGCCAGCAGCTTGGAACAGGGGGCCGGCACAGATACGCAGTATTTT. Translating gives CASSLEQGAGTDTQYF.

The chain combines TRBV29-1 with TRBJ1-5; D not certain. CDR1 and CDR2 from the germline V gene are SQVTM and ANQGSEA. CDR3 length equals 12 residues. V was cut by 7 bases and J by 6 bases, with 13 bases left in between. The CDR3, as DNA: TGCAGCGCCCAAGAGGGAGGTCAGCCCCAGCATTTT. It translates to CSAQEGGQPQHF.

This clone has a handful of counts. The chain recombines TRBV9 with TRBJ1-3, with no clear D. Trimming removed 0 bases from V and 0 bases from J, with 13 bases in between. Germline loops: CDR1 SGDLS, CDR2 YYNGEE. The CDR3 is 17 amino acids. The CDR3 DNA sequence: TGTGCCAGCAGCGTAGACGGTCGGGAGAGCTCTGGAAACACCATATATTTT. Residues: CASSVDGRESSGNTIYF.

The chain has TRBV7-2 and TRBJ1-5; 8 bases agree with TRBD1. Trimming cost V 1 base and J 6 bases; bases outside gene matches: 5. The CDR3 consists of 15 residues. The germline gives CDR1 SGHTA, CDR2 FQGNSA. For the CDR3, the DNA is TGTGCCAGCAGCTTAGACAGGGGGTCCTTTCAGCCCCAGCATTTT. This encodes CASSLDRGSFQPQHF.

This rearrangement joins TRBV4-1 to TRBJ1-4; D unclear. The germline CDR1 and CDR2 sequences are MGHRA and YSYEKL. V shed 1 base and J shed 0 bases, with 12 bases lying between them. The CDR3 runs 17 residues. This CDR3 reads CASSQGGPASTNEKLFF. Here the CDR3 DNA reads TGCGCCAGCAGCCAAGGTGGGCCAGCCTCAACTAATGAAAAACTGTTTTTT.

The chain is built from TRBV27 and TRBJ2-2, with a weak D call TRBD1 (5 bases). V was pared by 0 bases and J by 4 bases, with 9 bases between. The CDR3 length is 15 residues. Germline V gene data show CDR1 as MNHEY and CDR2 as SMNVEV (reference sequence). CDR3 DNA sequence: TGTGCCAGCAGTTTATCTGGCAGGGCCACCGGGGAGCTGTTTTTT. Translated: CASSLSGRATGELFF.

The chain uses TRBV18 and TRBJ1-5, with D maybe TRBD1 (5 bases). CDR1 and CDR2 from the germline V gene are KGHSH and LQKENI. The V gene lost 6 bases and the J gene lost 8 bases, with 17 bases spanning the gap. The CDR3 is made up of 14 amino acids. The CDR3 reads CASSLAREGKPQHF. In nucleotides, the CDR3 is TGTGCCAGCTCCCTGGCCAGGGAGGGGAAGCCCCAGCATTTT. The full variable domain, rest sourced from reference TRBV18 and TRBJ1-5, is NAGVMQNPRHLVRRRGQEARLRCSPMKGHSHVYWYRQLPEEGLKFMVYLQKENIIDESGMPKERFSAEFPKEGPSILRIQQVVRGDSAAYFCASSLAREGKPQHFGDGTRLSIL.

The chain joins TRBV2 to TRBJ1-1, with 8 nucleotides matching TRBD1. The germline CDR1 and CDR2 sequences are SNHLY and FYNNEI. After removal of 6 bases from V and 4 bases from J, the junction contained 4 bases not matched to a gene. This CDR3 spans 13 amino acids. The CDR3 sequence: CASRDREGTEAFF. The CDR3 nucleotides read TGTGCCAGCAGGGACAGGGAGGGCACTGAAGCTTTCTTT.

The chain carries TRBV14 and TRBJ2-7; D perhaps matches TRBD1 (6 bases). CDR3 size: 16 residues. Germline CDR1 reads SGHDN; CDR2 reads FVKESK. V lost 3 bases and J lost 3, with 18 bases in between. CDR3 sequence reads: CASSQWGQGRVYEQYF. The CDR3 coding sequence is TGTGCCAGCAGCCAGTGGGGGCAGGGCAGGGTCTACGAGCAGTACTTC.

The chain recombines TRBV20-1 with TRBJ2-1, with 9 bases lining up with TRBD2. The CDR3 is 17 residues long. Germline V CDR1 and CDR2: DFQATT, SNEGSKA (reference sequence). Losses at the gene ends were 3 bases for V and 0 bases for J; bases not matched to a gene: 9. CDR3 protein: CSASGGLAGSSYNEQFF. The CDR3 region has the DNA TGCAGTGCTAGTGGGGGCCTAGCGGGATCCTCCTACAATGAGCAGTTCTTC.